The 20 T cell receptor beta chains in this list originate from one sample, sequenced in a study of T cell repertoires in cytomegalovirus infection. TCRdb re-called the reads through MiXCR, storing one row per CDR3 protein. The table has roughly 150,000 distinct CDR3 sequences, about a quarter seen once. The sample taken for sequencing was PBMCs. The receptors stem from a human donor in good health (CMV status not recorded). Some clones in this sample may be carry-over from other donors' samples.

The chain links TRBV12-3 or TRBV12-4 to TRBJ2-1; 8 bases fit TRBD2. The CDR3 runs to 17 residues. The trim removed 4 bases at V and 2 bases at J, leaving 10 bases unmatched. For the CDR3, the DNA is TGTGCCAGCAGTTCGCTGGGCGCGGGGGGTCCCTACAATGAGCAGTTCTTC. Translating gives CASSSLGAGGPYNEQFF.

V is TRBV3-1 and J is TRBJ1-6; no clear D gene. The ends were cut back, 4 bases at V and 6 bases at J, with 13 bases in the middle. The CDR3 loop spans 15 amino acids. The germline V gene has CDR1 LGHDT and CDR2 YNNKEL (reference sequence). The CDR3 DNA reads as TGTGCCAGCAGCCCCCAGGAGGGCTTTAATTCACCCCTCCACTTT. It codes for CASSPQEGFNSPLHF.

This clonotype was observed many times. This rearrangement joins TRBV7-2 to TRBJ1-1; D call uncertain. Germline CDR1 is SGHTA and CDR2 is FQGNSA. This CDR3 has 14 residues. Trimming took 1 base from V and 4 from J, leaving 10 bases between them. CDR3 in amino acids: CASSLVAAGTEAFF. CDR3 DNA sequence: TGTGCCAGCAGCTTAGTCGCAGCGGGCACTGAAGCTTTCTTT.

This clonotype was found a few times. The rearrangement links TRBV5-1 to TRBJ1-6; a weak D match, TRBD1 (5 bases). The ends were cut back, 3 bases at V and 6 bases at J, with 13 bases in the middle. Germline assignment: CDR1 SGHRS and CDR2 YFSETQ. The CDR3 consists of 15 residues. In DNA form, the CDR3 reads TGCGCCAGCAGCTCAACCGGGACCACTAATTCACCCCTCCACTTT. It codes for CASSSTGTTNSPLHF.

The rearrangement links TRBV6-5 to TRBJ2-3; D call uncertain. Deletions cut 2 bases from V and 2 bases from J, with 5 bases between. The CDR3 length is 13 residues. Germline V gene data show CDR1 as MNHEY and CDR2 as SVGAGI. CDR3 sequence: CASSYGNTDTQYF. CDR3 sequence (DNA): TGTGCCAGCAGTTACGGGAACACAGATACGCAGTATTTT.

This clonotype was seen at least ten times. The CDR3 DNA sequence: TGTGCCAGCAGCGAGGGGGGGAACACTGAAGCTTTCTTT. Translated, it gives CASSEGGNTEAFF. The genes are TRBV7-2 and TRBJ1-1, with D perhaps matching TRBD1 (6 bases). The CDR3 loop spans 13 amino acids. The germline CDR1 and CDR2 sequences are SGHTA and FQGNSA. The V and J ends lost 5 bases and 1 base respectively, with 8 bases between them. Full variable domain (outside the CDR3, taken from reference TRBV7-2 and TRBJ1-1): GAGVSQSPSNKVTEKGKDVELRCDPISGHTALYWYRQSLGQGLEFLIYFQGNSAPDKSGLPSDRFSAERTGGSVSTLTIQRTQQEDSAVYLCASSEGGNTEAFFGQGTRLTVV.

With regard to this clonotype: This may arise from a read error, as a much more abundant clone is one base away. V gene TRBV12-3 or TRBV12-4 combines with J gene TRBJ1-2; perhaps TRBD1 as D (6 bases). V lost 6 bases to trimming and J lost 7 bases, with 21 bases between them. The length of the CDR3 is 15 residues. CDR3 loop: CASRRQASGPCGYTF. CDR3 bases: TGTGCCAGCAGACGACAGGCGTCCGGACCCTGTGGCTACACCTTC.

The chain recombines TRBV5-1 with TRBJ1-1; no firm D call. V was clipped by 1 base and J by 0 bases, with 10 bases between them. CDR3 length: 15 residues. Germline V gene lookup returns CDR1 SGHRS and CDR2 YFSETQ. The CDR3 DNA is TGCGCCAGCAGCTTGCGGGGTCAGCTGAACACTGAAGCTTTCTTT. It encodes CASSLRGQLNTEAFF.

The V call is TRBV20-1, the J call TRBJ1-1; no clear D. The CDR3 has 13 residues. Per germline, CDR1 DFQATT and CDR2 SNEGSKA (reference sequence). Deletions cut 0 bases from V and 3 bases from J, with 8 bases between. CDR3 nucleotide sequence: TGCAGTGCTAGAGAAGGTTCGGACACTGAAGCTTTCTTT. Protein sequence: CSAREGSDTEAFF.

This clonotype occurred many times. The CDR3 nucleotides are TGTGCCAGCAGCGCATCCGGGACCTCAAGCGGGGAGCTGTTTTTT. Residues: CASSASGTSSGELFF. J is TRBJ2-2 and V is TRBV7-3; D may be TRBD1 or TRBD2 (5 bases each). The ends were cut back, 5 bases at V and 7 bases at J, with 17 bases in the middle. The length of the CDR3 is 15 residues. The germline CDR1 and CDR2 sequences are SGHTA and FQGTGA.

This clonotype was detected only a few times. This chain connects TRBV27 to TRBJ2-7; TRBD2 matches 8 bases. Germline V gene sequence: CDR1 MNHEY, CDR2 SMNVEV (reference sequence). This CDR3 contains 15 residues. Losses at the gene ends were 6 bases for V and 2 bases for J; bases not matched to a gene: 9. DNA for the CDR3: TGTGCCAGCAGCGGAATAGCGGGGAGGGCCTACGAGCAGTACTTC. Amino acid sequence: CASSGIAGRAYEQYF.

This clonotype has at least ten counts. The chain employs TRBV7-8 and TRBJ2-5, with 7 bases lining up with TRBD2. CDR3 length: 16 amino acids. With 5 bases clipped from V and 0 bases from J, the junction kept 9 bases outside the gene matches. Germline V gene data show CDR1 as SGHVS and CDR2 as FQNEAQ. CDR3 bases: TGTGCCAGCAGCGCGATGGGAGGGGCGGACCAAGAGACCCAGTACTTC. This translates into CASSAMGGADQETQYF. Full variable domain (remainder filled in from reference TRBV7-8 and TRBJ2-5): GAGVSQSPRYKVAKRGQDVALRCDPISGHVSLFWYQQALGQGPEFLTYFQNEAQLDKSGLPSDRFFAERPEGSVSTLKIQRTQQEDSAVYLCASSAMGGADQETQYFGPGTRLLVL.

Here the CDR3 DNA reads TGCAGTGCTCAAGACAGGGGGCGGTCTTACAATGAGCAGTTCTTC. It specifies CSAQDRGRSYNEQFF. The chain carries TRBV20-1 and TRBJ2-1; 10 bases map to TRBD1. CDR1 DFQATT and CDR2 SNEGSKA come from the germline V gene (reference sequence). The CDR3 runs 15 residues. V gave up 5 bases and J gave up 4 bases; unmatched junction bases: 8.

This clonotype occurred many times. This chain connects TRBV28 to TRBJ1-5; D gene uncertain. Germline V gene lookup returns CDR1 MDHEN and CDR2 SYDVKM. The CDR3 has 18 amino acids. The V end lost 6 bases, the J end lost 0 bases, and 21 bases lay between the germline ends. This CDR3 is CASSLTLLGINSNQPQHF. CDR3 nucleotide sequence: TGTGCCAGCAGCCTCACACTTCTCGGGATAAATAGCAATCAGCCCCAGCATTTT.

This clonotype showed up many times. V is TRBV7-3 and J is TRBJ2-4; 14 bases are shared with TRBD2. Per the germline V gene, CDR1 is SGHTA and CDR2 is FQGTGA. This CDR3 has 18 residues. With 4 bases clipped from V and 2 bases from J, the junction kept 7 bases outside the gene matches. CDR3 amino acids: CASSSGLAGVLPKNIQYF. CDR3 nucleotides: TGTGCCAGCAGCTCGGGACTAGCGGGAGTGCTACCCAAAAACATTCAGTACTTC.

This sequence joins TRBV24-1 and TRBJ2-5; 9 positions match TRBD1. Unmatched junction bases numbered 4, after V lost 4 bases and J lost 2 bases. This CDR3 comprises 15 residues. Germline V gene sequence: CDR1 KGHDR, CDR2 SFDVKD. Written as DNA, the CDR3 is TGTGCCACCAGTGAATCCGGGACAGGGCAAGAGACCCAGTACTTC. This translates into CATSESGTGQETQYF.

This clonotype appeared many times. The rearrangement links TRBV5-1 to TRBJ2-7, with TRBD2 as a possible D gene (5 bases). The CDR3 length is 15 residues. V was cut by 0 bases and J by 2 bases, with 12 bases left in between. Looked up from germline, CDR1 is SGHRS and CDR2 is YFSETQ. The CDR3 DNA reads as TGCGCCAGCAGCTTGGAAGTGGGAGAAACCTACGAGCAGTACTTC. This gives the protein CASSLEVGETYEQYF.

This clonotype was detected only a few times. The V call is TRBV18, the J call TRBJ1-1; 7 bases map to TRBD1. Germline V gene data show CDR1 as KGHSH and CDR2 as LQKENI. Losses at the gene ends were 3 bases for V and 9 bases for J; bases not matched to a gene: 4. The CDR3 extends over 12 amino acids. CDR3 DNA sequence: TGTGCCAGCTCACCGGGGGACAGTCAAGCTTTCTTT. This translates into CASSPGDSQAFF.

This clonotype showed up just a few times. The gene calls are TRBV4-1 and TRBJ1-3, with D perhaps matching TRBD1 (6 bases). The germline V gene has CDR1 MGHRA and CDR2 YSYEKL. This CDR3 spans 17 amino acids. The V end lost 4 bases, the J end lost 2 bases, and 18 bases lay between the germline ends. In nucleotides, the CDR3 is TGCGCCAGCAGCCTAGGGACAACGAGGAACCCTGGAAACACCATATATTTT. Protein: CASSLGTTRNPGNTIYF.

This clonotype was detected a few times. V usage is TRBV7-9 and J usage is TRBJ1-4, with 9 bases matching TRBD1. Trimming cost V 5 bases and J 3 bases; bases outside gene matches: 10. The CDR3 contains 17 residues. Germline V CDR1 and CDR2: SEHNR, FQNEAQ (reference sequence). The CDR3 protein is CASSRLQGASSNEKLFF. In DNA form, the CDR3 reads TGTGCCAGCAGCCGATTACAGGGGGCTTCATCTAATGAAAAACTGTTTTTT.